This entry lists 25 T cell receptor beta chains sequenced from one sample in a study of cytomegalovirus exposure and HLA in healthy donors. The PCR used 60 Vbeta and 13 Jbeta primers. Here immunoSEQ multiplex PCR was the method, and the copy in TCRdb shows in-frame clones only, minus some. The sample includes more than 95,000 clones, about 80% seen only once; the top ten take around 8.9%. Source material: PBMCs. The receptors derive from a man younger than 40 in good health and CMV-seropositive.

The chain recombines TRBV7-2 with TRBJ1-4; 11 positions match TRBD1. This CDR3 region has 12 residues. The germline gives CDR1 SGHTA, CDR2 FQGNSA. After removal of 5 bases from V and 16 bases from J, the junction contained 6 bases not matched to a gene. The CDR3 sequence is CASSPGQGARFF. CDR3 nucleotide sequence: TGTGCCAGCAGCCCCGGACAGGGGGCTCGGTTTTTT. The entire variable domain, with the rest obtained from reference TRBV7-2 and TRBJ1-4, is as follows: GAGVSQSPSNKVTEKGKDVELRCDPISGHTALYWYRQSLGQGLEFLIYFQGNSAPDKSGLPSDRFSAERTGGSVSTLTIQRTQQEDSAVYLCASSPGQGARFFGSGTQLSVL.

This clone was recorded a few times. The J gene is TRBJ2-7, the V gene TRBV29-1; tentatively, D is TRBD2 (5 bases). Germline V gene data show CDR1 as SQVTM and CDR2 as ANQGSEA. The CDR3 is 11 amino acids. V was cut by 2 bases and J by 5 bases, with 7 bases left in between. CDR3 amino acids: CSVESRDEQYF. The CDR3 DNA sequence: TGCAGCGTTGAATCGAGGGACGAGCAGTACTTC.

The chain is built from TRBV7-8 and TRBJ1-1; D gene unclear. Germline V gene sequence: CDR1 SGHVS, CDR2 FQNEAQ. This CDR3 is built from 15 residues. The V and J ends lost 3 bases and 3 bases respectively, with 14 bases between them. This CDR3 is CASSLRSGSDTEAFF. CDR3 DNA: TGTGCCAGCAGCTTGCGATCGGGTTCAGACACTGAAGCTTTCTTT.

The chain joins TRBV7-2 to TRBJ2-7; D is undetermined. Germline V lookup: CDR1 SGHTA, CDR2 FQGNSA. The CDR3 covers 13 residues. Between the trimmed V and J ends, which lost 1 base and 6 bases, there was a span of 10 bases. The CDR3 loop is CASSLESGREQYF. CDR3 nucleotides: TGTGCCAGCAGCTTAGAGTCGGGTCGCGAGCAGTACTTC.

This chain connects TRBV6-4 to TRBJ2-3; 8 nucleotides align to TRBD2. The CDR3 loop spans 14 amino acids. With 4 bases clipped from V and 3 bases from J, the junction kept 3 bases outside the gene matches. Germline-derived CDR1 and CDR2 are MRHNA and SNTAGT. CDR3: CASSAGGGTDTQYF. CDR3 in DNA: TGTGCCAGCAGTGCTGGCGGGGGGACAGATACGCAGTATTTT.

The genes are TRBV9 and TRBJ1-1, with D perhaps TRBD1 (6 bases). Deletions cut 3 bases from V and 1 base from J, with 10 bases between. Germline V gene data show CDR1 as SGDLS and CDR2 as YYNGEE. This CDR3 has 14 residues. CDR3 DNA sequence: TGTGCCAGCAGCGAAGGACAGACGAACACTGAAGCTTTCTTT. It translates to CASSEGQTNTEAFF.

This sequence joins TRBV6-1 and TRBJ2-7; 9 bases align to TRBD1. The germline CDR1 and CDR2 sequences are MNHNS and SASEGT. The V segment lost 6 bases and the J segment 6 bases; nucleotides outside the gene matches: 12. The CDR3 has 15 residues. CDR3 residues: CASSLSDRGASEQYF. In DNA form, the CDR3 reads TGTGCCAGCAGCCTCTCGGACAGGGGAGCCTCCGAGCAGTACTTC.

J is TRBJ2-5 and V is TRBV30; possibly TRBD1 for D (5 bases). Germline CDR1 and CDR2: GTSNPN and SVGIG (reference sequence). The CDR3 runs 15 residues. V lost 4 bases to trimming and J lost 0 bases, with 15 bases between them. CDR3: CAWTSQGNYQETQYF. The DNA of the CDR3 is TGTGCCTGGACCTCCCAGGGTAACTACCAAGAGACCCAGTACTTC. Drawing the rest from reference TRBV30 and TRBJ2-5, the complete variable domain is SQTIHQWPATLVQPVGSPLSLECTVEGTSNPNLYWYRQAAGRGLQLLFYSVGIGQISSEVPQNLSASRPQDRQFILSSKKLLLSDSGFYLCAWTSQGNYQETQYFGPGTRLLVL.

This clone is a singleton in its sample. V and J are TRBV20-1 and TRBJ2-1; TRBD2 matches at 9 bases. The CDR3 length is 11 residues. After removal of 3 bases from V and 13 bases from J, the junction contained 4 bases not matched to a gene. Germline V gene sequence: CDR1 DFQATT, CDR2 SNEGSKA (reference sequence). CDR3 amino acids: CSASLRGGQFF. The CDR3 DNA reads as TGCAGTGCTAGCTTGCGGGGGGGCCAGTTCTTC.

As DNA, the CDR3 is TGTGCCAGCAGCCTTGACAGGGGGAACTCACCCCTCCACTTT. Translating it yields CASSLDRGNSPLHF. V usage is TRBV6-4 and J usage is TRBJ1-6; 9 bases line up with TRBD1. CDR1 and CDR2 from the germline V gene are MRHNA and SNTAGT. The V and J ends lost 6 bases and 10 bases, in that order; junction bases with no gene match: 7. The length of the CDR3 is 14 residues.

The chain employs TRBV7-2 and TRBJ1-5, with 9 bases identical to TRBD1. Germline V gene sequence: CDR1 SGHTA, CDR2 FQGNSA. The CDR3 contains 14 residues. The trim removed 6 bases at V and 3 bases at J, leaving 3 bases unmatched. This chain's CDR3 is CASRDRGFNQPQHF. CDR3 nucleotides: TGTGCCAGCAGGGACAGGGGATTCAATCAGCCCCAGCATTTT. Combining the CDR3 with reference TRBV7-2 and TRBJ1-5 gives the whole variable domain GAGVSQSPSNKVTEKGKDVELRCDPISGHTALYWYRQSLGQGLEFLIYFQGNSAPDKSGLPSDRFSAERTGGSVSTLTIQRTQQEDSAVYLCASRDRGFNQPQHFGDGTRLSIL.

This chain links TRBV4-2 with TRBJ1-1; D is undetermined. Germline CDR1 LGHNA, CDR2 YNFKEQ. The CDR3 is 16 residues long. Trimming left V 0 bases short and J 1 base short, with 12 bases between. CDR3 loop: CASSQEDGLKNTEAFF. DNA for the CDR3: TGTGCCAGCAGCCAAGAAGACGGACTGAAGAACACTGAAGCTTTCTTT.

This chain connects TRBV9 to TRBJ2-5; 12 positions agree with TRBD2. Trimming at V came to 0 bases and at J to 5 bases, leaving 5 bases not matched to a gene. The V gene's germline CDR1 is SGDLS and CDR2 YYNGEE. The CDR3 has 16 amino acids. CDR3 sequence reads: CASSVGTSGAYETQYF. CDR3 sequence (DNA): TGTGCCAGCAGCGTAGGGACTAGCGGGGCCTACGAGACCCAGTACTTC.

The V and J genes are TRBV10-2 and TRBJ2-7; D is unclear. The germline V and J ends were trimmed by 3 bases and 0 bases, with 3 bases remaining between them. Germline CDR1 and CDR2: WSHSY and SAAADI. The CDR3 is 12 amino acids. CDR3: CASSDYSYEQYF. In DNA form, the CDR3 reads TGCGCCAGCAGTGACTACTCCTACGAGCAGTACTTC.

The CDR3 loop is CASSLAGGGTDTQYF. The CDR3 coding sequence is TGTGCCAGCAGCTTAGCGGGGGGCGGCACAGATACGCAGTATTTT. V is TRBV11-2 and J is TRBJ2-3; D is possibly TRBD2 (7 bases). Deletions cut 1 base from V and 1 base from J, with 9 bases between. CDR1 is SGHAT, CDR2 FQNNGV, per germline. This CDR3 spans 15 amino acids.

This rearrangement joins TRBV5-6 to TRBJ2-5, with TRBD1 matching over 8 bases. This CDR3 spans 15 amino acids. Germline V CDR1 and CDR2: SGHDT, YYEEEE. Unmatched junction bases numbered 9, after V lost 3 bases and J lost 5 bases. CDR3 nucleotide sequence: TGTGCCAGCAGCTATCTGGACAGGGATTTGGAGACCCAGTACTTC. Residues: CASSYLDRDLETQYF.

CDR3 DNA: TGTGCCAGCAGGGGGCAAGATAATTCACCCCTCCACTTT. It is translated as CASRGQDNSPLHF. The V and J genes are TRBV2 and TRBJ1-6, with D possibly matching TRBD1 (5 bases). Trimming removed 6 bases at V and 5 bases at J, with 8 bases between. Germline-derived CDR1 and CDR2 are SNHLY and FYNNEI. This CDR3 has 13 amino acids.

The V gene is TRBV2, the J gene TRBJ2-5, with D perhaps matching TRBD2 (5 bases). CDR1 is SNHLY and CDR2 is FYNNEI in the germline V gene. Trimming shortened V by 7 bases and J by 5 bases, and 17 bases separated the two germline ends. The CDR3 sequence is 14 residues long. In nucleotides, the CDR3 is TGTGCCAGCACCCGACGGGGTTCTGGGGAGACCCAGTACTTC. It codes for CASTRRGSGETQYF.

This clone is medium-sized within its sample. The chain combines TRBV5-1 with TRBJ1-1; no reliable D call. Germline V gives CDR1 SGHRS, CDR2 YFSETQ. Trimming shortened V by 0 bases and J by 5 bases, and 5 bases separated the two germline ends. The CDR3 covers 12 residues. The DNA for the CDR3 is TGCGCCAGCAGCTTGGGCAGGACTGAAGCTTTCTTT. It specifies CASSLGRTEAFF.

The CDR3 DNA reads as TGTGCCAGCAGTCTGGGACAGATGAACACTGAAGCTTTCTTT. This gives the protein CASSLGQMNTEAFF. The chain links TRBV27 to TRBJ1-1, with 7 bases fitting TRBD1. Germline V lookup: CDR1 MNHEY, CDR2 SMNVEV (reference sequence). There are 14 residues in the CDR3. With V trimmed by 5 bases and J by 0 bases, 3 bases remained unmatched.

The rearrangement uses TRBV29-1 and TRBJ2-7, with TRBD1 identical over 9 bases. Germline-derived CDR1 and CDR2 are SQVTM and ANQGSEA. The J segment lost 4 bases and the V segment lost 7 bases, leaving 14 bases of the junction unmatched. This CDR3 has 15 residues. The CDR3 reads CSAQGTGNLFYEQYF. The CDR3 coding sequence is TGCAGCGCCCAAGGGACAGGGAATCTGTTTTACGAGCAGTACTTC.

This chain uses TRBV10-3 with TRBJ2-1; 7 bases align to TRBD1. This CDR3 is built from 16 residues. V lost 6 bases, J lost 5 bases, and 13 bases stayed unmatched. In germline, CDR1 is ENHRY, CDR2 SYGVKD. For the CDR3, the DNA is TGTGCCATCAGGGCGTCACAGGGGCCCCATAACAATGAGCAGTTCTTC. This sequence encodes CAIRASQGPHNNEQFF.

This clone appeared a single time. This sequence joins TRBV7-2 and TRBJ1-5; D gene ambiguous. Germline V gene sequence: CDR1 SGHTA, CDR2 FQGNSA. The V end was cut by 6 bases, the J end by 9 bases, with 21 bases between. The CDR3 sequence is 15 residues long. Here the CDR3 reads CASSLEGAALRPQHF. The DNA of the CDR3 is TGTGCCAGCAGTCTTGAGGGAGCCGCCTTAAGGCCCCAGCATTTT.

The gene calls are TRBV27 and TRBJ2-5; 8 bases map to TRBD1. This CDR3 has 14 residues. Germline CDR1 MNHEY, CDR2 SMNVEV (reference sequence). V lost 2 bases and J lost 5; bases outside the gene matches: 4. The CDR3 region is CASSLQGAGETQYF. The CDR3 bases are TGTGCCAGCAGTTTACAGGGGGCAGGGGAGACCCAGTACTTC.

V is TRBV27 and J is TRBJ2-5, with TRBD1 as a possible D gene (5 bases). The V end lost 3 bases, the J end lost 2 bases, and 7 bases lay between the germline ends. Germline V gives CDR1 MNHEY, CDR2 SMNVEV (reference sequence). The CDR3 runs 13 residues. This CDR3 reads CASSLQGQETQYF. The CDR3 DNA is TGTGCCAGCAGTTTGCAGGGACAAGAGACCCAGTACTTC.